This T cell receptor (beta chain) was captured in a study of metastatic and nonmetastatic thyroid tumors (dated by TCRdb to the early 2020s). Context from the whole study: Repertoires were compared across peripheral blood and tumor or nodule tissue samples from malignant and benign thyroid patients. The study at large found these results: TCR beta diversity was reported as significantly higher in malignant tumors than in benign nodules, in both blood and tumor samples.

None of the patients had been given any treatment before thyroid surgery. Patient clinical samples collected from about 2011 to 2019 were retrospectively analysed using T-cell receptor beta sequencing. According to the germline V gene (reference sequence), CDR1 reads LGHDT and CDR2 reads YNNKEL. The germline V end is reduced by 4 bases and the J end by 4 bases; junction bases left unmatched: 6. Its CDR3 holds 14 amino acids, cysteine through phenylalanine. Here the CDR3 DNA is all that survives: 42 bases in frame from base 1. This clone was picked up a small number of times. Its antigen has not been determined. A much larger clone differs from this one at a single base, so this may be a read error. Distinct nucleotide sequences in the sample also encode this CDR3. Libraries came from PCR. Sequencing took place on an Illumina HiSeq 4000. High-throughput sequencing was used to profile the CDR3 region of the TCR beta-chain in every patient. Processing in the source paper ran as follows. The researchers built a classifier to tell apart papillary thyroid cancer patients with distant metastasis, based on CDR3 differences among clinicopathological groups. The Shannon index was used to assess repertoire diversity, and the Morisita-Horn index was used to assess tumor-blood repertoire similarity. TCRdb reprocessed the public reads (quality trimming at Q25 with fastp, clone calling with MiXCR) and kept in-frame beta chains. The authors' filters were not applied to this entry. The sample includes almost 35,000 clones, with about a sixth observed a single time. Almost 3.5% of the sample belongs to the ten largest clones.

The rearranged segments are TRBV3-1 and TRBJ2-7; the junction holds 8 bases that match TRBD2. The sequence came from a female donor with papillary thyroid cancer or a benign thyroid nodule (not recorded which). Some clones in this sample may be carry-over from other donors' samples. The sample consisted of blood. Here is the DNA: TGTGCCAGCAGCCGGGCGGGAGGTTATTACGAGCAGTACTTC. It translates to CASSRAGGYYEQYF.